This TCR beta chain is from a study of cytomegalovirus exposure and HLA in healthy donors. 60 Vbeta and 13 Jbeta primers were used in PCR. Clones were sequenced by immunoSEQ multiplex PCR, and TCRdb holds only the in-frame ones, with some missing. The top ten clones hold 2% to 2.5% of a sample with 100,000 to 140,000 clones, roughly 80% of them seen once. The CDR3 length is 14 residues. The V segment lost 7 bases and the J segment 7 bases; nucleotides outside the gene matches: 8. Per the germline V gene, CDR1 is MNHNS and CDR2 is SASEGT. The chain recombines TRBV6-1 with TRBJ2-7; TRBD1 aligns across 12 bases. This receptor was identified in a man younger than 45 in good health and CMV-seronegative. Sequenced material: PBMCs. The CDR3 sequence: CASTGTGGPGEQYF. Here the CDR3 DNA reads TGTGCCAGCACCGGGACAGGGGGCCCTGGGGAGCAGTACTTC.